This TCR beta chain was observed in a study of vaccination and CD4 T cells after COVID-19. Study background: Post-COVID specimens were obtained a median approximately 95 days after diagnosis (range 35 to 161).

This CDR3 spans 17 amino acids. CDR1 and CDR2 (germline): SEHNR, FQNEAQ (reference sequence). Losses at the gene ends were 5 bases for V and 0 bases for J; bases not matched to a gene: 12. Treatment denoted: approximately 10-day PBMC culture with coronavirus spike peptide pools or control peptides (ViraFEST assay). Positive PCR dates ranged from March to December 2020; these dates predated US Alpha, Beta and Delta variants. With fresh IL-2 medium, half the medium was replaced on days 3 and 7. The Oncomine TCR Beta short-read assay sequenced DNA from cultured CD4+ T cells. It was cultured CD4+ T cells from which genomic DNA was extracted. TCRdb processed the PCR reads anew with MiXCR; each CDR3 protein has one entry. The data contain approximately 19,000 distinct CDR3 sequences, about 50% of them singletons. On this clonotype: Its antigen is not known.

The V gene is TRBV7-9, the J gene TRBJ2-5; 7 bases align to TRBD1. Sample: CD4+ T cells from blood, cultured in vitro. The receptor was derived from a human donor who had recovered from COVID-19. Here the CDR3 DNA reads TGTGCCAGCAGCCCGGCCCGAACAGGGGCGGACCAAGAGACCCAGTACTTC. It codes for CASSPARTGADQETQYF.